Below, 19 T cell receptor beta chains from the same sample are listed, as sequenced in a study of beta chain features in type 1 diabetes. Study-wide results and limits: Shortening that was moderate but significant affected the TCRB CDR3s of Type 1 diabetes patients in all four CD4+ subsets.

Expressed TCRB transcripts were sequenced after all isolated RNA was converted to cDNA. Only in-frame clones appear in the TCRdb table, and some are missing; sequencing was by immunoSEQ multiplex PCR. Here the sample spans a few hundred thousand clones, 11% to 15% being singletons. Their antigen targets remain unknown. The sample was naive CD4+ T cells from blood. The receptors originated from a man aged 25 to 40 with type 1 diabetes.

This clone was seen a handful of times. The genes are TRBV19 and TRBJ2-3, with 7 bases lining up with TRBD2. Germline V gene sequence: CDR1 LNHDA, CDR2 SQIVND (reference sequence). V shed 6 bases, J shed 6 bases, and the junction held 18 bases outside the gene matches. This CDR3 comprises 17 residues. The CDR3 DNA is TGTGCCAGTAGAATGTCTCTGGAGGGAGGGCCTTCCGATACGCAGTATTTT. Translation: CASRMSLEGGPSDTQYF.

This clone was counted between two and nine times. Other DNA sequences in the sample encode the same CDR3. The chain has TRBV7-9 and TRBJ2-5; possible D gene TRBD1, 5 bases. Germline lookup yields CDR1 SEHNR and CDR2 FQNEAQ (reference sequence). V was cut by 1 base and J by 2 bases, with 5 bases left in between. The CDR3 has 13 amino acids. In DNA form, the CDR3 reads TGTGCCAGCAGCTTAGGACAGCAAGAGACCCAGTACTTC. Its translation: CASSLGQQETQYF.

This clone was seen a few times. CDR3 in amino acids: CASSTAGEQYF. The CDR3 nucleotides are TGCGCCAGCAGCACAGCGGGCGAGCAGTACTTC. The V gene is TRBV5-1, the J gene TRBJ2-7; the D gene is possibly TRBD2 (6 bases). Germline values: CDR1 SGHRS, CDR2 YFSETQ. Trimming removed 4 bases from V and 6 bases from J, with 8 bases in between. This CDR3 contains 11 residues.

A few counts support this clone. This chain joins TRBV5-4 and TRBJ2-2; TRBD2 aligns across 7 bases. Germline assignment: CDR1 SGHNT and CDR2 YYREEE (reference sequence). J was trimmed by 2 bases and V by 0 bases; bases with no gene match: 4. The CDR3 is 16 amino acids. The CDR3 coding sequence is TGTGCCAGCAGCTTGGCGAGCGGGAAAAACACCGGGGAGCTGTTTTTT. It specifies CASSLASGKNTGELFF.

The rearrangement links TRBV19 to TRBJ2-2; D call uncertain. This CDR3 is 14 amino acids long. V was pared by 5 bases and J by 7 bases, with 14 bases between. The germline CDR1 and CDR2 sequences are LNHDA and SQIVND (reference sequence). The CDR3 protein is CASSPREKDGELFF. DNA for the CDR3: TGTGCCAGTAGTCCGCGTGAGAAAGACGGGGAGCTGTTTTTT.

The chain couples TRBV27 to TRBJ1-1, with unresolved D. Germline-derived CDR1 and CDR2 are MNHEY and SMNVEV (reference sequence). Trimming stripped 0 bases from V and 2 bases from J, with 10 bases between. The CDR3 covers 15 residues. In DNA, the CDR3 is TGTGCCAGCAGTTTATCCGGGGTGCTAAACACTGAAGCTTTCTTT. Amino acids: CASSLSGVLNTEAFF.

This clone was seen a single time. CDR3 bases: TGTGCCAGCTCAACCCAGGACTTTTCCACAGATACGCAGTATTTT. Residues: CASSTQDFSTDTQYF. J is TRBJ2-3 and V is TRBV18; the D gene is possibly TRBD2 (5 bases). CDR3 length: 15 residues. Trimming took off 5 bases at V and 2 bases at J, with 14 bases between the two ends. Germline values: CDR1 KGHSH, CDR2 LQKENI.

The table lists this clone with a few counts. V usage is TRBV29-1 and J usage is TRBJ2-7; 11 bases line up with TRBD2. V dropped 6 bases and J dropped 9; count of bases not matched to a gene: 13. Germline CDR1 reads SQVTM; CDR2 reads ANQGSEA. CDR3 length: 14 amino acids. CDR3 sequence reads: CSVAITSGSDRQYF. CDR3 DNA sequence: TGCAGCGTCGCTATTACTAGCGGGAGCGATCGGCAGTACTTC.

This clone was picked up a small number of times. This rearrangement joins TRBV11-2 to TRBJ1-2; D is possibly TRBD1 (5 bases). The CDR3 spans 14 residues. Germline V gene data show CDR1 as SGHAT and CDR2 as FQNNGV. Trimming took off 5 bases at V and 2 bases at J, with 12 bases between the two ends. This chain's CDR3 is CASSPRSGNYGYTF. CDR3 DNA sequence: TGTGCCAGCAGCCCAAGGTCAGGGAACTATGGCTACACCTTC.

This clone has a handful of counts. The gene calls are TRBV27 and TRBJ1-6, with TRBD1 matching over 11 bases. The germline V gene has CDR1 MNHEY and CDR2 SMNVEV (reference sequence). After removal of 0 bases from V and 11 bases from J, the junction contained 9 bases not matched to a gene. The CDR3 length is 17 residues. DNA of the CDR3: TGTGCCAGCAGTTTATCTCGGGCGGGGACAGGGGGTACACCCCTCCACTTT. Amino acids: CASSLSRAGTGGTPLHF.

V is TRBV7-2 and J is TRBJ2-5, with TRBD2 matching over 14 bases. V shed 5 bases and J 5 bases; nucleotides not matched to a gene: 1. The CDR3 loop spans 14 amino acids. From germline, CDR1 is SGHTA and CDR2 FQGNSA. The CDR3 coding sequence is TGTGCCAGCAGCCGGACTAGCGGGAGGGAGACCCAGTACTTC. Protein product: CASSRTSGRETQYF.

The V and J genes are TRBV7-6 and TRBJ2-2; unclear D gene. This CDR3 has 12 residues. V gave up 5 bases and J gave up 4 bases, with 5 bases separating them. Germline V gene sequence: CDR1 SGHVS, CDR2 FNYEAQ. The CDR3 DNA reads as TGTGCCAGCAGCCCGAGCACCGGGGAGCTGTTTTTT. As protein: CASSPSTGELFF.

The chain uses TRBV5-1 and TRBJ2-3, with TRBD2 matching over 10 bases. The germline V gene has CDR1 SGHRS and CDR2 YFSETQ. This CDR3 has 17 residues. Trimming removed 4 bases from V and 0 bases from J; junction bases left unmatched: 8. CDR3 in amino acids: CASSQKSSGSSTDTQYF. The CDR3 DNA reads TGCGCCAGCAGCCAAAAATCTAGCGGGAGTAGCACAGATACGCAGTATTTT.

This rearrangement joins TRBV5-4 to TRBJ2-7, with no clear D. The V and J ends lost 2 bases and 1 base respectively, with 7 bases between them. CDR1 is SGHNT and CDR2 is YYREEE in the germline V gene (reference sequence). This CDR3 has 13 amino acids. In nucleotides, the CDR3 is TGTGCCAGCAGCTTCGGCAGGTCCTACGAGCAGTACTTC. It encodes CASSFGRSYEQYF.

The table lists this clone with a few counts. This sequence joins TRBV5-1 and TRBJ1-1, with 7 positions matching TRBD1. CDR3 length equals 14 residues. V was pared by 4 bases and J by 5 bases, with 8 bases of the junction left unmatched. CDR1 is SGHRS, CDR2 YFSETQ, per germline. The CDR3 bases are TGCGCCAGCAGCCTCCAGACAGGGAGTACTGAAGCTTTCTTT. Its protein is CASSLQTGSTEAFF. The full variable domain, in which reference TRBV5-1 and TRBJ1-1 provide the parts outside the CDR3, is KAGVTQTPRYLIKTRGQQVTLSCSPISGHRSVSWYQQTPGQGLQFLFEYFSETQRNKGNFPGRFSGRQFSNSRSEMNVSTLELGDSALYLCASSLQTGSTEAFFGQGTRLTVV.

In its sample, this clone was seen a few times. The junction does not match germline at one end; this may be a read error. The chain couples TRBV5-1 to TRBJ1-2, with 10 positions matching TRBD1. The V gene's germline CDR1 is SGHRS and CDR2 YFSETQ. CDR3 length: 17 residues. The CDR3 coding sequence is TGCGCCAGCAGCTTGGCCGTTTCTAGGGACAGGGGATCGTATTCCGCCTTC. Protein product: CASSLAVSRDRGSYSAF. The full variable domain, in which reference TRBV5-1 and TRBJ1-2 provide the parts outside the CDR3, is KAGVTQTPRYLIKTRGQQVTLSCSPISGHRSVSWYQQTPGQGLQFLFEYFSETQRNKGNFPGRFSGRQFSNSRSEMNVSTLELGDSALYLCASSLAVSRDRGSYSAFGSGTRLTVV.

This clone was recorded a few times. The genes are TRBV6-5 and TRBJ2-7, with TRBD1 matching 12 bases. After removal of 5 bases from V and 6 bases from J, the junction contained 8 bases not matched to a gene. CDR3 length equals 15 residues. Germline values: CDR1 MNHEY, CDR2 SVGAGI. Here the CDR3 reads CASSRPGTGGSEQYF. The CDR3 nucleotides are TGTGCCAGCAGTAGGCCCGGGACAGGGGGCTCCGAGCAGTACTTC.

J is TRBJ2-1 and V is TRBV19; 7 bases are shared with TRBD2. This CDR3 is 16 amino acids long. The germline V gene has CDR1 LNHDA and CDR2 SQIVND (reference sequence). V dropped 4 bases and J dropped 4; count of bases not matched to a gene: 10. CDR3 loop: CASSTVTSWEYNEQFF. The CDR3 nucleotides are TGTGCCAGTAGTACGGTGACTAGCTGGGAATACAATGAGCAGTTCTTC.

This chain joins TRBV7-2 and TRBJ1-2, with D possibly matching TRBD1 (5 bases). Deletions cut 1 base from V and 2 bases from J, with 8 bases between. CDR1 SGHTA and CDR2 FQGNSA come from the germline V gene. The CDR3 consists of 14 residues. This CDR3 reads CASSLEGLNYGYTF. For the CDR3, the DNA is TGTGCCAGCAGCTTAGAGGGACTGAACTATGGCTACACCTTC. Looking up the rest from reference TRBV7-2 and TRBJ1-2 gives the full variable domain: GAGVSQSPSNKVTEKGKDVELRCDPISGHTALYWYRQSLGQGLEFLIYFQGNSAPDKSGLPSDRFSAERTGGSVSTLTIQRTQQEDSAVYLCASSLEGLNYGYTFGSGTRLTVV.